What follows describes a single T cell receptor (beta chain). No antigen is known for it. The data originate from a study of cytomegalovirus exposure and HLA in healthy donors. Overall study findings and caveats: Some TCR beta chains (roughly 150 of them) were listed as cytomegalovirus-associated. Later work associated approximately 17,000 TCR beta sequences with HLA alleles at 0.05 false discovery rate. In a later analysis, DRB1 alleles had the most associated TCRs; HLA-C alleles the fewest.

60 Vbeta and 13 Jbeta primers were used in PCR. Repertoires were generated with immunoSEQ multiplex PCR, while TCRdb's copy carries only in-frame clones and drops some. The sample holds some 250,000 clones, 82% seen once. CDR3 size: 13 residues. Germline CDR1 reads MGHRA; CDR2 reads YSYEKL. V dropped 0 bases and J dropped 4 bases, with 3 bases sitting between them. The rearrangement uses TRBV4-1 and TRBJ1-4; no clear D. The TCR was taken from a middle-aged woman in good health and CMV-seropositive. Sequencing input: PBMCs. The CDR3, as DNA: TGCGCCAGCAGCCAAGATCGTAATGAAAAACTGTTTTTT. Translated: CASSQDRNEKLFF.